This record concerns one TCR beta chain sequence. The data derive from a study of blood T cell repertoires in COVID-19. Study background: COVID-19 samples collected from the United States, Italy and Spain covered acute and convalescent phases.

The CDR3 length is 15 residues. The germline CDR1 and CDR2 sequences are LNHNV and YYDKDF (reference sequence). Between the trimmed V and J ends, which lost 1 base and 0 bases, there was a span of 9 bases. Measured with immunoSEQ multiplex PCR; TCRdb has only the in-frame clones, and not every one. Among around 250,000 clones listed, around 88% were seen once. The origin of this receptor is a woman in her fifties or sixties who had recovered from COVID-19. The sequencing sample was made of PBMCs or T cells enriched from blood (not recorded which). The V gene is TRBV15, the J gene TRBJ1-1, with a weak D call TRBD1 (5 bases). The CDR3 bases are TGTGCCACCAGCAGAGTGCGGGGGGTGAACACTGAAGCTTTCTTT. Translating it yields CATSRVRGVNTEAFF. Variable domain in full (rest from reference TRBV15 and TRBJ1-1): DAMVIQNPRYQVTQFGKPVTLSCSQTLNHNVMYWYQQKSSQAPKLLFHYYDKDFNNEADTPDNFQSRRPNTSFCFLDIRSPGLGDTAMYLCATSRVRGVNTEAFFGQGTRLTVV.